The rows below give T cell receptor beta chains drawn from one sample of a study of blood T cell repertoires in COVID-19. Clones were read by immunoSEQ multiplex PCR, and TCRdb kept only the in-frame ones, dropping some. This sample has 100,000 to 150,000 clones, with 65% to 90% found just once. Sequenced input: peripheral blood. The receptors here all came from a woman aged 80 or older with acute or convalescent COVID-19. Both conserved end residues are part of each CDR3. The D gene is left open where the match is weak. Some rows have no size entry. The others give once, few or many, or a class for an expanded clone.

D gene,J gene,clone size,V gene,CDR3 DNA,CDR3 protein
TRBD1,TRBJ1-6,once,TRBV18,TGTGCCAGCTCACCCCGACAGGGTAATTCACCCCTCCACTTT,CASSPRQGNSPLHF
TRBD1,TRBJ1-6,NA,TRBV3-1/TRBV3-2,TGTGCCAGCAGCCAAGTTCACCGGACAGGGAGAAGTTCACCCCTCCACTTT,CASSQVHRTGRSSPLHF
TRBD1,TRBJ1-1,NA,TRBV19,TGTGCCAGTGTTGGACAGGGAAACACTGAAGCTTTCTTT,CASVGQGNTEAFF
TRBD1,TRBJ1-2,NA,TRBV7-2,TGTGCCAGCAGCGCGCGACAGGGGAACTATGGCTACACCTTC,CASSARQGNYGYTF
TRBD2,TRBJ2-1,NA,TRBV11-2,TGTGCCAGCAGCTCATTAGCGGGGGGGCCCAATGAGCAGTTCTTC,CASSSLAGGPNEQFF
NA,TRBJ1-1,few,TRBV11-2,TGTGCCAGCAGCCCGGCGGTGGTGGCTTTCTTT,CASSPAVVAFF
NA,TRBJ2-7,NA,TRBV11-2,TGTGCCAGCAGAGAAGGGACAACCTACGAGCAGTACTTC,CASREGTTYEQYF
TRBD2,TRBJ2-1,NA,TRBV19,TGTGCCAGTAGCTCTAGCGGGGGGAGAGGTGAGCAGTTCTTC,CASSSSGGRGEQFF
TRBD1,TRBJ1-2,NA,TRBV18,TGTGCCAGCTCACCACCCGCCGGGACAGGGGGCTATGGCTACACCTTC,CASSPPAGTGGYGYTF
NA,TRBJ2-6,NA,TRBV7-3,TGTGCCAGCAGCTTAACGCAGTCTGGGGCCAACGTCCTGACTTTC,CASSLTQSGANVLTF
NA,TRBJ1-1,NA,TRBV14,TGTGCCAGCAGCCAATTCGTGAACACTGAAGCTTTCTTT,CASSQFVNTEAFF
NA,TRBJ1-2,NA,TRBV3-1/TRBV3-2,TGTGCCAGCAGTACGGGGGGGTATGGCTACACCTTC,CASSTGGYGYTF
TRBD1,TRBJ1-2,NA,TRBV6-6,TGTGCCAGCAGTTACTCGGACAGGGTCCAAGGTGGCTACACCTTC,CASSYSDRVQGGYTF
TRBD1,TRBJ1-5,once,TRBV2,TGTGCCAGCAGTGGACAGGGGGCGAGTCAGCCCCAGCATTTT,CASSGQGASQPQHF
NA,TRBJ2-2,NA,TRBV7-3,TGTGCCAGCAGAAGACAGGGAGGCACCGGGGAGCTGTTTTTT,CASRRQGGTGELFF
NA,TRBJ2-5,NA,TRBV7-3,TGTGCCAGCAGCTCCTACCAAGAGACCCAGTACTTC,CASSSYQETQYF
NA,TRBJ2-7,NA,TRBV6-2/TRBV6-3,TGTGCCAGCAGTTACTCGATTACAGGGTCCTCCTACGAGCAGTACTTC,CASSYSITGSSYEQYF
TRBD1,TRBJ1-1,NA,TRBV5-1,TGCGCCAGTTCACTGGGACAGGGATACACTGAAGCTTTCTTT,CASSLGQGYTEAFF
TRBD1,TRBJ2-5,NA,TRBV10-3,TGTGCCATCAGTGGGACAGGAGGCTTGGAGACCCAGTACTTC,CAISGTGGLETQYF
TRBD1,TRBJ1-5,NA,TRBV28,TGTGCCAGCAACAGCCAGGGGGCTGGTAATCAGCCCCAGCATTTT,CASNSQGAGNQPQHF
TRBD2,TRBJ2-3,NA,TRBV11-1,TGTGCCAGCAGCTTACGATTAGCGGGGGGCACAGATACGCAGTATTTT,CASSLRLAGGTDTQYF
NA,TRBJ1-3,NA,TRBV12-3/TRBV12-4,TGTGCCAGCAGTCCGCGGGGTGGAAACACCATATATTTT,CASSPRGGNTIYF
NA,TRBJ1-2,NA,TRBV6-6,TGTGCCAGCAGTTACTCGAGTCCCCCCTGGGGCTACACCTTC,CASSYSSPPWGYTF
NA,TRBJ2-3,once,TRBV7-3,TGTGCCAGCAGCTTCTCCCCTATTGATACGCAGTATTTT,CASSFSPIDTQYF
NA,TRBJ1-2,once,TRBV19,TGTGCCAGTAATCGGGAGCAAGGGGAACGTCATGGCTACACCTTC,CASNREQGERHGYTF